This T cell receptor (beta chain) derives from a study of cytomegalovirus exposure and HLA in healthy donors. Overall study findings and caveats: Excluded were some V segments that proved indistinguishable, including TRBV6-2 and TRBV6-3. Reports indicate that TCR beta sequences accurately predicted the HLA-A and HLA-B alleles of most subjects. In vitro assays verified that a few CMV-associated chains recognized CMV antigens specifically. A further, later analysis showed that HLA-associated TCR beta chains (compared with equally common others) were more clonally expanded.

The CDR3 has 16 residues. The V gene's germline CDR1 is SGHRS and CDR2 YFSETQ. Trimming stripped 1 base from V and 5 bases from J, with 15 bases between. As to this clone: Its antigen is as yet unknown.

60 Vbeta and 13 Jbeta primers were used in PCR. Clones were sequenced by immunoSEQ multiplex PCR, and TCRdb holds only the in-frame ones, with some missing. This table has roughly 110,000 clones, roughly 80% appearing once. The receptor comes from a man aged 25 to 40 in good health and CMV-seropositive. Specimen: PBMCs. V and J are TRBV5-1 and TRBJ2-2; possibly TRBD2 for D (6 bases). CDR3 sequence (DNA): TGCGCCAGCAGCTTGATATCGGCAGGGAGGACCGGGGAGCTGTTTTTT. Translated: CASSLISAGRTGELFF.